This passage covers 26 T cell receptor beta chains from one sample sequenced in a study of cytomegalovirus exposure and HLA in healthy donors. With 60 Vbeta and 13 Jbeta primers, the PCR was carried out. Assay: immunoSEQ multiplex PCR; the TCRdb copy retains only in-frame clones and omits some. This table has roughly 150,000 clones, 70% to 80% appearing once. The source material was PBMCs. These receptors originate from a male donor in good health and CMV-seronegative.

The V and J genes are TRBV11-3 and TRBJ2-5, with 7 bases that match TRBD2. Trimming at V came to 1 base and at J to 1 base, leaving 3 bases not matched to a gene. The germline CDR1 and CDR2 sequences are SGHNT and YENEEA. CDR3 length: 15 residues. The CDR3 DNA reads TGTGCCAGCAGCTTAGCGGGAGGCCCCCAAGAGACCCAGTACTTC. Amino acid sequence: CASSLAGGPQETQYF.

This clone appeared a few times. The chain employs TRBV5-1 and TRBJ2-2; 11 bases map to TRBD2. Per germline, CDR1 SGHRS and CDR2 YFSETQ. J lost 4 bases, V lost 6 bases, and 2 bases had no gene match. The CDR3 is made up of 14 amino acids. The CDR3: CASIGLAGTGELFF. In DNA form, the CDR3 reads TGCGCCAGCATCGGACTAGCGGGCACCGGGGAGCTGTTTTTT.

On this clone: Other nucleotide sequences in the sample specify the same CDR3. V gene TRBV11-2 combines with J gene TRBJ2-7; possibly TRBD2 for D (5 bases). Trimming left V 1 base short and J 3 bases short, with 7 bases between. This CDR3 has 13 amino acids. Germline CDR1 and CDR2: SGHAT and FQNNGV. CDR3 in DNA: TGTGCCAGCAGCTTAGGAGGGAGCTACGAGCAGTACTTC. Translation: CASSLGGSYEQYF.

This chain links TRBV10-3 with TRBJ2-3, with a possible D match to TRBD2 (6 bases). V shed 4 bases and J shed 7 bases, with 12 bases lying between them. Germline CDR1 ENHRY, CDR2 SYGVKD. CDR3 length: 13 amino acids. Here the CDR3 reads CAISVGTSNTQYF. Written as DNA, the CDR3 is TGTGCCATCAGTGTAGGGACTTCGAATACGCAGTATTTT.

The chain recombines TRBV11-2 with TRBJ2-7; the D gene is possibly TRBD2 (6 bases). Germline V gene sequence: CDR1 SGHAT, CDR2 FQNNGV. This CDR3 contains 13 residues. V was shortened by 4 bases and J by 4 bases, with 11 bases between the two germline ends. The CDR3 protein is CASSSGLRYEQYF. CDR3 DNA sequence: TGTGCCAGCAGCTCGGGACTTCGGTACGAGCAGTACTTC.

The gene calls are TRBV25-1 and TRBJ2-1; 8 bases align to TRBD2. V gave up 2 bases and J gave up 9 bases; unmatched junction bases: 6. CDR3 size: 14 residues. Germline V gives CDR1 MGHDK, CDR2 SYGVNS. DNA for the CDR3: TGTGCCAGCAGTGAAACGGGGGGGCTGGGTGAGCAGTTCTTC. Translated: CASSETGGLGEQFF.

V and J are TRBV7-8 and TRBJ2-5; D gene uncertain. This CDR3 has 13 amino acids. The germline gives CDR1 SGHVS, CDR2 FQNEAQ. Between the trimmed V and J ends, which lost 7 bases and 5 bases, there was a span of 14 bases. CDR3: CASTSSRWETQYF. For the CDR3, the DNA is TGTGCCAGCACGTCCTCGAGGTGGGAGACCCAGTACTTC. The full variable domain, with the rest looked up from reference TRBV7-8 and TRBJ2-5, is GAGVSQSPRYKVAKRGQDVALRCDPISGHVSLFWYQQALGQGPEFLTYFQNEAQLDKSGLPSDRFFAERPEGSVSTLKIQRTQQEDSAVYLCASTSSRWETQYFGPGTRLLVL.

The chain recombines TRBV6-5 with TRBJ1-5; maybe TRBD1 (6 bases). CDR3 length equals 13 residues. Germline values: CDR1 MNHEY, CDR2 SVGAGI. V shed 6 bases and J shed 6 bases, with 12 bases lying between them. The CDR3 bases are TGTGCCAGCAGGCTGAACAGGGTTCAGCCCCAGCATTTT. It yields the protein CASRLNRVQPQHF.

The CDR3 nucleotides read TGTGCCAGCAGCTTAGCGCTCAGGTTACAAGAGACCCAGTACTTC. Its translation is CASSLALRLQETQYF. The chain joins TRBV7-6 to TRBJ2-5; unclear D gene. With 0 bases removed from V and 2 bases from J, the gap between germline ends came to 10 bases. This CDR3 spans 15 amino acids. Per germline, CDR1 SGHVS and CDR2 FNYEAQ.

The V call is TRBV2, the J call TRBJ1-5; possibly TRBD1 for D (5 bases). The V end was cut by 6 bases, the J end by 1 base, with 10 bases between. Germline CDR1 reads SNHLY; CDR2 reads FYNNEI. This CDR3 is built from 14 residues. The CDR3 loop reads CASRGDWSNQPQHF. The CDR3 region has the DNA TGTGCCAGCAGGGGGGACTGGAGCAATCAGCCCCAGCATTTT.

This clone was detected only a few times. The V and J genes are TRBV5-1 and TRBJ2-7; a weak D match, TRBD1 (6 bases). This CDR3 spans 13 amino acids. The V gene's germline CDR1 is SGHRS and CDR2 YFSETQ. Trimming removed 5 bases from V and 4 bases from J, with 13 bases in between. The DNA of the CDR3 is TGCGCCAGCAGTTCCGGACAGAAGTACGAGCAGTACTTC. It specifies CASSSGQKYEQYF.

The chain has TRBV9 and TRBJ2-7; a possible D gene is TRBD2 (6 bases). The CDR3 runs to 14 residues. Trimming pared 3 bases from V and 0 bases from J, leaving 10 bases between. CDR1 is SGDLS and CDR2 is YYNGEE in the germline V gene. For the CDR3, the DNA is TGTGCCAGCAGCGACCAGCGGGTCTCCTACGAGCAGTACTTC. Translated, it gives CASSDQRVSYEQYF.

This chain joins TRBV4-1 and TRBJ2-7, with 11 nucleotides matching TRBD1. This CDR3 contains 17 residues. The V and J ends lost 4 bases and 2 bases, in that order; junction bases with no gene match: 10. Per germline, CDR1 MGHRA and CDR2 YSYEKL. The chain's CDR3 is CASSRDRGGGEPYEQYF. The CDR3 region has the DNA TGCGCCAGCAGCCGGGACAGGGGGGGCGGTGAACCCTACGAGCAGTACTTC.

The gene calls are TRBV5-1 and TRBJ2-7; the match to TRBD2 covers 12 bases. The CDR3 extends over 14 amino acids. Germline CDR1 SGHRS, CDR2 YFSETQ. J gave up 1 base and V 7 bases, and 3 bases lay outside the gene matches. The CDR3 protein is CASAGTSGSYEQYF. DNA for the CDR3: TGCGCCAGCGCCGGGACTAGCGGGTCCTACGAGCAGTACTTC.

This chain joins TRBV18 and TRBJ2-1; D unclear. From germline, CDR1 is KGHSH and CDR2 LQKENI. The CDR3 length is 16 residues. Trimming pared 3 bases from V and 2 bases from J, leaving 14 bases between. CDR3 sequence: CASSPNHMPAYNEQFF. The CDR3 coding sequence is TGTGCCAGCTCACCTAACCACATGCCCGCCTACAATGAGCAGTTCTTC.

V and J are TRBV28 and TRBJ1-2; 8 nucleotides align to TRBD1. This CDR3 contains 13 residues. Germline V gene lookup returns CDR1 MDHEN and CDR2 SYDVKM. With V trimmed by 6 bases and J by 5 bases, 5 bases remained unmatched. The CDR3 bases are TGTGCCAGCAGCGGACAGGGTCAATATGGCTACACCTTC. This gives the protein CASSGQGQYGYTF.

The table lists this clone with many counts. This rearrangement joins TRBV2 to TRBJ2-7, with a weak D call TRBD2 (6 bases). Germline assignment: CDR1 SNHLY and CDR2 FYNNEI. The length of the CDR3 is 16 residues. The ends were cut back, 2 bases at V and 3 bases at J, with 17 bases in the middle. CDR3 protein: CASSESGSSGYYEQYF. CDR3 DNA: TGTGCCAGCAGTGAAAGCGGGTCCTCTGGCTACTACGAGCAGTACTTC.

The V gene is TRBV18, the J gene TRBJ2-2; D is possibly TRBD2 (5 bases). CDR3 length: 15 amino acids. CDR1 and CDR2 from the germline V gene are KGHSH and LQKENI. V shed 2 bases and J shed 1 base, with 8 bases lying between them. The CDR3 sequence is CASSPNGENTGELFF. CDR3 DNA: TGTGCCAGCTCACCAAACGGGGAGAACACCGGGGAGCTGTTTTTT.

The chain carries TRBV10-1 and TRBJ2-7, with D possibly matching TRBD2 (6 bases). Trimming stripped 5 bases from V and 2 bases from J, with 25 bases between. In germline, CDR1 is WNHNN, CDR2 SYGVQD (reference sequence). The CDR3 length is 18 residues. CDR3 DNA: TGCGCCAGCAGTCCCCCCGCGAAGGTCGGGGGAAAACCCTACGAGCAGTACTTC. The encoded protein is CASSPPAKVGGKPYEQYF.

V usage is TRBV7-9 and J usage is TRBJ2-5; unclear D gene. Trimming took off 2 bases at V and 5 bases at J, with 9 bases between the two ends. The CDR3 sequence is 13 residues long. The germline V gene has CDR1 SEHNR and CDR2 FQNEAQ (reference sequence). The CDR3 region has the DNA TGTGCCAGCAGCTTACGTGTTCGGGAGACCCAGTACTTC. This codes for CASSLRVRETQYF.

This clone has just a few counts. The J gene is TRBJ2-2, the V gene TRBV7-9, with no clear D. Trimming pared 1 base from V and 1 base from J, leaving 4 bases between. The V gene's germline CDR1 is SEHNR and CDR2 FQNEAQ (reference sequence). This CDR3 comprises 14 residues. CDR3 nucleotide sequence: TGTGCCAGCAGCTTAGACAGGAACACCGGGGAGCTGTTTTTT. Encoded protein: CASSLDRNTGELFF. Drawing the rest from reference TRBV7-9 and TRBJ2-2, the complete variable domain is DTGVSQNPRHKITKRGQNVTFRCDPISEHNRLYWYRQTLGQGPEFLTYFQNEAQLEKSRLLSDRFSAERPKGSFSTLEIQRTEQGDSAMYLCASSLDRNTGELFFGEGSRLTVL.

Only a few counts were recorded for this clone. The CDR3 sequence: CASSQSFSGGARTDTQYF. The DNA for the CDR3 is TGCGCCAGCAGCCAATCCTTTAGCGGGGGGGCCCGCACAGATACGCAGTATTTT. The chain joins TRBV4-3 to TRBJ2-3; 11 bases agree with TRBD2. The CDR3 has 18 amino acids. Germline CDR1 and CDR2: LGHNA and YSLEER. The trim removed 2 bases at V and 1 base at J, leaving 8 bases unmatched.

The chain recombines TRBV4-2 with TRBJ2-1, with 9 bases lining up with TRBD2. V dropped 3 bases and J dropped 8; count of bases not matched to a gene: 11. The CDR3 contains 16 residues. Per the germline V gene, CDR1 is LGHNA and CDR2 is YNFKEQ. CDR3: CASSQASGLANHEQFF. As DNA, the CDR3 is TGTGCCAGCAGCCAGGCGTCCGGACTAGCGAATCATGAGCAGTTCTTC.

CDR3 coding DNA: TGTGCCAGCAGCTTAATGGGGGGGGAAAAACTGTTTTTT. It translates to CASSLMGGEKLFF. The chain recombines TRBV7-3 with TRBJ1-4; weak D call: TRBD1 (5 bases). Germline V CDR1 and CDR2: SGHTA, FQGTGA. This CDR3 is built from 13 residues. V was pared by 1 base and J by 8 bases, with 8 bases between.

This clone was counted only a few times. The chain recombines TRBV19 with TRBJ2-7; TRBD2 matches at 14 bases. The CDR3 runs 15 residues. In germline, CDR1 is LNHDA, CDR2 SQIVND (reference sequence). V was clipped by 4 bases and J by 3 bases; unmatched bases: 2. CDR3 in DNA: TGTGCCAGTAGTAGGGGACTAGCGGGAGTCTACGAGCAGTACTTC. Translated: CASSRGLAGVYEQYF.

This chain links TRBV7-3 with TRBJ2-3; 10 bases are a match to TRBD2. With 2 bases clipped from V and 6 bases from J, the junction kept 5 bases outside the gene matches. The germline CDR1 and CDR2 sequences are SGHTA and FQGTGA. The CDR3 runs 15 residues. The DNA of the CDR3 is TGTGCCAGCAGCTTACTAGCGGGGGCCGGGGATACGCAGTATTTT. Its protein product is CASSLLAGAGDTQYF. The variable domain in full, completed from reference TRBV7-3 and TRBJ2-3, reads GAGVSQTPSNKVTEKGKYVELRCDPISGHTALYWYRQSLGQGPEFLIYFQGTGAADDSGLPNDRFFAVRPEGSVSTLKIQRTERGDSAVYLCASSLLAGAGDTQYFGPGTRLTVL.